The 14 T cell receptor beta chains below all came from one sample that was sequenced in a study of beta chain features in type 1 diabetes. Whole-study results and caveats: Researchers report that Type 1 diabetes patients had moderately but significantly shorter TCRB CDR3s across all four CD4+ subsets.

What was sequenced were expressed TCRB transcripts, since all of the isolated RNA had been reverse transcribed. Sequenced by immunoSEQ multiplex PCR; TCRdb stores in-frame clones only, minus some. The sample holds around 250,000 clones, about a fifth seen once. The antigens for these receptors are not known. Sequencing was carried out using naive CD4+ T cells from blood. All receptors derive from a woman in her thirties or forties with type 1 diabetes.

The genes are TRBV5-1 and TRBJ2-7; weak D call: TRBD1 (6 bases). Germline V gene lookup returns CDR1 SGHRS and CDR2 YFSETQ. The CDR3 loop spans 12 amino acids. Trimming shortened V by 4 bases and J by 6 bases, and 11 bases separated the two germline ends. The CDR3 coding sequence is TGCGCCAGCAGCCCCGAAGGGGGCGAGCAGTACTTC. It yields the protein CASSPEGGEQYF.

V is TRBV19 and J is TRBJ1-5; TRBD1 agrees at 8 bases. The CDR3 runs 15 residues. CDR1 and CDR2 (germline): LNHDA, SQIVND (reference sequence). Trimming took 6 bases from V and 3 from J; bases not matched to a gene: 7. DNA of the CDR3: TGTGCCAGTAGGACCGGGACAGGTCACAATCAGCCCCAGCATTTT. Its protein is CASRTGTGHNQPQHF.

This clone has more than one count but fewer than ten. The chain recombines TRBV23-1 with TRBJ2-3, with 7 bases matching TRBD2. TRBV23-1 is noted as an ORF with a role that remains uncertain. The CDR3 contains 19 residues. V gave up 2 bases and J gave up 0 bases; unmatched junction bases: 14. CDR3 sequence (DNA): TGCGCCAGCAGTCAACGACTACCTATGGCTAGCGGTAGCACAGATACGCAGTATTTT. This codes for CASSQRLPMASGSTDTQYF.

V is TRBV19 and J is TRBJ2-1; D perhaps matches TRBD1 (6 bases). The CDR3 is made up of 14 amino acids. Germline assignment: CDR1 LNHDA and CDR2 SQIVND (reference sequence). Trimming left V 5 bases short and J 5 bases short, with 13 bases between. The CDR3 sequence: CASSGQWSDNEQFF. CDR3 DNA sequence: TGTGCCAGTAGTGGACAGTGGTCGGACAATGAGCAGTTCTTC.

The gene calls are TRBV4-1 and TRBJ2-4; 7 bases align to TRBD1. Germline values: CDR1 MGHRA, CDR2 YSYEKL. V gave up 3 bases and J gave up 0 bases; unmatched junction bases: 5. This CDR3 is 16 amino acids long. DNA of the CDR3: TGCGCCAGCAGCCAGGGACAGCGTCTAGCCAAAAACATTCAGTACTTC. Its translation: CASSQGQRLAKNIQYF.

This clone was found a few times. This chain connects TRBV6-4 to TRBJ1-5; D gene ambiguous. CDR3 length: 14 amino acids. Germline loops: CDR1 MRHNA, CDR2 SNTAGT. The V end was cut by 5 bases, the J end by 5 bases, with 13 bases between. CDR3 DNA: TGTGCCAGCAGTACTGTCTCCGGGGATCAGCCCCAGCATTTT. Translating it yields CASSTVSGDQPQHF.

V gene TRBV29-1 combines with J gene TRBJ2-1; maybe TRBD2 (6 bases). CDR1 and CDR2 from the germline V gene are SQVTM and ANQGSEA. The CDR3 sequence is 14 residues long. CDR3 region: CMGSSPEGGDEQFF. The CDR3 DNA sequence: TGCATGGGGAGTAGTCCGGAGGGTGGGGATGAGCAGTTCTTC.

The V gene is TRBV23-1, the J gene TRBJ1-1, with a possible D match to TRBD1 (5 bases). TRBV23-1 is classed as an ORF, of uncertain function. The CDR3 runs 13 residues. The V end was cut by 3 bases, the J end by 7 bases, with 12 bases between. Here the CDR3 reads CASSHQGPYEAFF. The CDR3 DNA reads TGCGCCAGCAGTCACCAGGGTCCTTATGAAGCTTTCTTT.

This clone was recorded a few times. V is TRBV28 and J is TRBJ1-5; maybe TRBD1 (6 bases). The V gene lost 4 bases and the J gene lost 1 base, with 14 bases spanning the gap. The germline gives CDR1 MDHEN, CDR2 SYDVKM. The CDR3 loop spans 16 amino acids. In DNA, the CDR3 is TGTGCCAGCAGTTCCCAAGGGGGAGTCAGCAATCAGCCCCAGCATTTT. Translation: CASSSQGGVSNQPQHF.

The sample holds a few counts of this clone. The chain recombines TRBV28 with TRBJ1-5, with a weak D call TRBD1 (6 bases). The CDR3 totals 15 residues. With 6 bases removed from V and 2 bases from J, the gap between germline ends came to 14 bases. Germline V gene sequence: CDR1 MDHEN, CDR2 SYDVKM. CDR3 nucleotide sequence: TGTGCCAGCAGCTTCATGTCAGGGGGCAATCAGCCCCAGCATTTT. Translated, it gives CASSFMSGGNQPQHF.

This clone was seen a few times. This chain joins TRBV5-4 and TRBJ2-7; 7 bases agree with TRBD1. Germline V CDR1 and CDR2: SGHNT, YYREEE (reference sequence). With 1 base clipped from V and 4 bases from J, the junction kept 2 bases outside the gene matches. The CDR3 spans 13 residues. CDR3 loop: CASSLQTGYEQYF. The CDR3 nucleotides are TGTGCCAGCAGCTTGCAGACAGGGTACGAGCAGTACTTC.

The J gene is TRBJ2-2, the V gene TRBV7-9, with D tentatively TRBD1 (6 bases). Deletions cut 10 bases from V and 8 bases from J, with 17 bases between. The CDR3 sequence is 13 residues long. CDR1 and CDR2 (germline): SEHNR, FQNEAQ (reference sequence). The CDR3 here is CATSDSAAGELFF. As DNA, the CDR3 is TGTGCCACTTCGGACAGCGCGGCTGGGGAGCTGTTTTTT.

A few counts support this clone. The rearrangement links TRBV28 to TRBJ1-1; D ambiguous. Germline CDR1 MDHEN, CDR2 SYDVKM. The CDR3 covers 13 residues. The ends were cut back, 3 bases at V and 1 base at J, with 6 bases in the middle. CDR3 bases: TGTGCCAGCAGTTTCATCGGGAACACTGAAGCTTTCTTT. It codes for CASSFIGNTEAFF.

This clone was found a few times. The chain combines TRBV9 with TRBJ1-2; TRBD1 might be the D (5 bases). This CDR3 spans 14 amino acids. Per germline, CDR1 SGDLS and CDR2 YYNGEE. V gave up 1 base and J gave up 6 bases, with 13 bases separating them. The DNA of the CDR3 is TGTGCCAGCAGCGTACCCTCAGGGTCCCATGGCTACACCTTC. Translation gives CASSVPSGSHGYTF.